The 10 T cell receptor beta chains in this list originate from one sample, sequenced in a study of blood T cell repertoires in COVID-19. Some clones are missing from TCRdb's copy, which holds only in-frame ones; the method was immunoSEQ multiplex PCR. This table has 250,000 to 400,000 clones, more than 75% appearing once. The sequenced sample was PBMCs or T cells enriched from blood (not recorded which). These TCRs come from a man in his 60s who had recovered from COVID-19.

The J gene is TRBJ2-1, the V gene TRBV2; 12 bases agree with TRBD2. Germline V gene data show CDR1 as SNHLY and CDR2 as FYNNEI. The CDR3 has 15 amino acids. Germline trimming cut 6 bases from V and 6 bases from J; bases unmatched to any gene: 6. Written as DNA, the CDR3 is TGTGCCAGCAGGCTCCTAGCGGGGGGGGGCAATGAGCAGTTCTTC. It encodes CASRLLAGGGNEQFF.

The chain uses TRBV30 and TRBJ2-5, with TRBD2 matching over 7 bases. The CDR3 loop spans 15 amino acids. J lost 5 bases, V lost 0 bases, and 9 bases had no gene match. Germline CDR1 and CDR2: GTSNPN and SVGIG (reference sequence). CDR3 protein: CAWSVSTSRWETQYF. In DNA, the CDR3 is TGTGCCTGGAGTGTATCGACTAGCCGGTGGGAGACCCAGTACTTC. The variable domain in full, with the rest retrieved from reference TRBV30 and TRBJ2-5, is SQTIHQWPATLVQPVGSPLSLECTVEGTSNPNLYWYRQAAGRGLQLLFYSVGIGQISSEVPQNLSASRPQDRQFILSSKKLLLSDSGFYLCAWSVSTSRWETQYFGPGTRLLVL.

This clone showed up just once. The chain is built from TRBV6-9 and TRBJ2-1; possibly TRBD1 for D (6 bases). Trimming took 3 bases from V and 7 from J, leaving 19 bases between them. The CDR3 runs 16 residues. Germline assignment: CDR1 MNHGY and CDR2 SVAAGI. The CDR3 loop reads CASSYPPLGGSNEQFF. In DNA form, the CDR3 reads TGTGCCAGCAGTTACCCCCCCCTAGGGGGAAGTAATGAGCAGTTCTTC.

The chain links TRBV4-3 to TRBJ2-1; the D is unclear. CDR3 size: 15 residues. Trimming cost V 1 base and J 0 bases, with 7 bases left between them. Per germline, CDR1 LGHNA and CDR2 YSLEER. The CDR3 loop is CASSQASSSYNEQFF. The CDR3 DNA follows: TGCGCCAGCAGCCAAGCCTCCAGCTCCTACAATGAGCAGTTCTTC.

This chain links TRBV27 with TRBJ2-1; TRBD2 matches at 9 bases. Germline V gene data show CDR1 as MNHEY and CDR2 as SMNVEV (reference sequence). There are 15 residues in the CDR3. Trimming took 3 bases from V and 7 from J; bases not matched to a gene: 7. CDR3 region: CASSLGAGGRNEQFF. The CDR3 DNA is TGTGCCAGCAGTTTGGGGGCGGGGGGGCGTAATGAGCAGTTCTTC.

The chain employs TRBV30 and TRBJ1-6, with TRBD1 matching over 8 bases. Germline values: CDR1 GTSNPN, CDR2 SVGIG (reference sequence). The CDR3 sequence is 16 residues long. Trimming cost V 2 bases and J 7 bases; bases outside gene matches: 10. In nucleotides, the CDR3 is TGTGCCTGGAGTTCTGGACAGGGACTAAAAAATTCACCCCTCCACTTT. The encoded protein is CAWSSGQGLKNSPLHF.

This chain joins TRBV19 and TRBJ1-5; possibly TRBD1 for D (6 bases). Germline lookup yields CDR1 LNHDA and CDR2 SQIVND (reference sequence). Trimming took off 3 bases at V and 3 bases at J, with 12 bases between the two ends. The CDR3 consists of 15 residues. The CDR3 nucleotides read TGTGCCAGTAGTATCTGGGGGCGGGCCAATCAGCCCCAGCATTTT. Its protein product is CASSIWGRANQPQHF.

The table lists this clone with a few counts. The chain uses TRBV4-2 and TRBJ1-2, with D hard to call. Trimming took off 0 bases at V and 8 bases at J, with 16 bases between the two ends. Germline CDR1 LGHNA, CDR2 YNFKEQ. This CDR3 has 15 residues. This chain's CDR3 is CASSQDVSAEQGYTF. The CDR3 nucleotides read TGTGCCAGCAGCCAAGATGTTTCGGCAGAACAGGGCTACACCTTC.

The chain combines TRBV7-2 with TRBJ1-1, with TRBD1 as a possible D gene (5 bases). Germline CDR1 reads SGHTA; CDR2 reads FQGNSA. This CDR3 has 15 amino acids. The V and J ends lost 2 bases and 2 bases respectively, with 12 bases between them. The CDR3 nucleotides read TGTGCCAGCAGCTTACTCGGCAGGGCTAACACTGAAGCTTTCTTT. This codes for CASSLLGRANTEAFF. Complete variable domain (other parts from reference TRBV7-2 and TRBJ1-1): GAGVSQSPSNKVTEKGKDVELRCDPISGHTALYWYRQSLGQGLEFLIYFQGNSAPDKSGLPSDRFSAERTGGSVSTLTIQRTQQEDSAVYLCASSLLGRANTEAFFGQGTRLTVV.

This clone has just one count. CDR3 in amino acids: CASSFGRGSYEQYF. The CDR3 bases are TGTGCCAGCAGCTTTGGCAGGGGCTCCTACGAGCAGTACTTC. The rearrangement links TRBV5-6 to TRBJ2-7, with a weak D call TRBD1 (6 bases). The V end lost 2 bases, the J end lost 0 bases, and 9 bases lay between the germline ends. Germline V gene sequence: CDR1 SGHDT, CDR2 YYEEEE. This CDR3 is 14 amino acids long.